The clone carrying this TCR beta chain was counted between two and nine times. Its antigen is not known. This specimen comes from a study of CD8+ T cells in alopecia areata. The sequencing template was cDNA reverse transcribed from extracted RNA. Sequenced by immunoSEQ multiplex PCR; TCRdb stores in-frame clones only, minus some. The sample carries 120,000 to 150,000 clones, roughly nine tenths recorded once. Findings of the study overall: Affected scalp, especially in alopecia totalis/universalis, had a higher clonality than normal scalp did. Throughout tofacitinib, many expanded lesional clones continued to persist in scalp and blood.

Treatment: oral pan-JAK inhibitor, 5-10 mg twice daily. The CDR3 has 12 residues. Germline assignment: CDR1 SEHNR and CDR2 FQNEAQ (reference sequence). The germline V and J ends were trimmed by 5 bases and 6 bases, with 11 bases remaining between them. This sequence was found in a human donor with alopecia areata. The chain recombines TRBV7-9 with TRBJ2-7, with D unresolved. Source: CD8+ T cells sorted from blood, taken at week 4, from a patient treated with tofacitinib. The CDR3 is CASSQGSPEQYF. In DNA form, the CDR3 reads TGTGCCAGCAGCCAAGGGTCCCCCGAGCAGTACTTC.